The next 9 T cell receptor beta chains were all read from a single sample in a study of CD4 T cells in relation to SARS-CoV-2 and coronaviruses. Generated by immunoSEQ multiplex PCR, the TCRdb table keeps only in-frame clones and is missing some. The sample holds roughly 43,000 clones, around 80% seen once. These TCRs' antigens remain unknown. Sequencing used naive CD4+ T cells from PBMCs, cultured in vitro. Subset defined: naive CD4+ T cells isolated by negative enrichment. The source is an adult with COVID-19.

This clone has more than one count but fewer than ten. The rearrangement links TRBV7-2 to TRBJ2-2, with TRBD2 as a possible D gene (6 bases). V dropped 5 bases and J dropped 2 bases, with 15 bases sitting between them. The CDR3 sequence is 16 residues long. The germline V gene encodes CDR1 SGHTA and CDR2 FQGNSA. The CDR3 region is CASSPMGGSNTGELFF. DNA of the CDR3: TGTGCCAGCAGCCCCATGGGAGGCAGCAACACCGGGGAGCTGTTTTTT.

This chain links TRBV5-1 with TRBJ2-7; perhaps TRBD1 as D (5 bases). Germline loops: CDR1 SGHRS, CDR2 YFSETQ. Trimming shortened V by 4 bases and J by 0 bases, and 14 bases separated the two germline ends. This CDR3 comprises 15 residues. CDR3 nucleotides: TGCGCCAGCAGCCTTAGCCTGGACACCTCCTACGAGCAGTACTTC. This codes for CASSLSLDTSYEQYF.

The rearrangement joins TRBV9 to TRBJ2-1; 10 nucleotides match TRBD2. Germline V gene sequence: CDR1 SGDLS, CDR2 YYNGEE. J was trimmed by 8 bases and V by 3 bases; bases with no gene match: 8. The CDR3 sequence is 15 residues long. The CDR3 bases are TGTGCCAGCAGCGCACGAGCGGGAGGGCCGGATGAGCAGTTCTTC. Protein sequence: CASSARAGGPDEQFF. Based on the CDR3 plus reference TRBV9 and TRBJ2-1, the full variable domain is DSGVTQTPKHLITATGQRVTLRCSPRSGDLSVYWYQQSLDQGLQFLIQYYNGEERAKGNILERFSAQQFPDLHSELNLSSLELGDSALYFCASSARAGGPDEQFFGPGTRLTVL.

V is TRBV7-9 and J is TRBJ2-1, with 9 bases lining up with TRBD2. V lost 3 bases, J lost 0 bases, and 9 bases stayed unmatched. CDR1 and CDR2 (germline): SEHNR, FQNEAQ (reference sequence). The CDR3 consists of 18 residues. The CDR3 DNA is TGTGCCAGCAGCTTTGGCCTAGCGGGGATAAGCTCCTACAATGAGCAGTTCTTC. It is translated as CASSFGLAGISSYNEQFF.

This chain links TRBV10-3 with TRBJ1-3; no reliable D call. V shed 2 bases and J shed 3 bases, with 8 bases lying between them. Germline V gene data show CDR1 as ENHRY and CDR2 as SYGVKD. The CDR3 has 14 amino acids. The CDR3 reads CAISEVGFGNTIYF. The CDR3 nucleotides are TGTGCCATCAGTGAGGTGGGGTTTGGAAACACCATATATTTT.

This clone is a singleton in its sample. The chain combines TRBV2 with TRBJ2-6, with 12 bases lining up with TRBD1. V was clipped by 8 bases and J by 2 bases; unmatched bases: 4. Germline loops: CDR1 SNHLY, CDR2 FYNNEI. The CDR3 covers 16 residues. Written as DNA, the CDR3 is TGTGCCAGCGTCGGGACAGGGGGCGCTGGGGCCAACGTCCTGACTTTC. It yields the protein CASVGTGGAGANVLTF.

This rearrangement joins TRBV7-3 to TRBJ2-7; D is perhaps TRBD2 (6 bases). Per germline, CDR1 SGHTA and CDR2 FQGTGA. V was shortened by 3 bases and J by 2 bases, with 14 bases between the two germline ends. This CDR3 spans 15 amino acids. This CDR3 reads CASSFLGGSTYEQYF. The CDR3 DNA sequence: TGTGCCAGCAGCTTCCTTGGGGGGTCAACCTACGAGCAGTACTTC.

V gene TRBV27 combines with J gene TRBJ2-3, with D tentatively TRBD1 (5 bases). The germline CDR1 and CDR2 sequences are MNHEY and SMNVEV (reference sequence). Trimming took 4 bases from V and 2 from J, leaving 13 bases between them. The CDR3 has 15 residues. The CDR3 nucleotides are TGTGCCAGCAGTTCAATCGACAGTTACACAGATACGCAGTATTTT. Protein: CASSSIDSYTDTQYF.

This clone was counted only a few times. This sequence joins TRBV14 and TRBJ1-3; no definite D call. The germline gives CDR1 SGHDN, CDR2 FVKESK. The CDR3 is 18 residues long. V gave up 1 base and J gave up 2 bases, with 18 bases separating them. The CDR3 nucleotides read TGTGCCAGCAGCCAAGGATCCGCCAAATCACGGCCTGGAAACACCATATATTTT. This sequence encodes CASSQGSAKSRPGNTIYF. Full variable domain (missing parts from reference TRBV14 and TRBJ1-3): EAGVTQFPSHSVIEKGQTVTLRCDPISGHDNLYWYRRVMGKEIKFLLHFVKESKQDESGMPNNRFLAERTGGTYSTLKVQPAELEDSGVYFCASSQGSAKSRPGNTIYFGEGSWLTVV.